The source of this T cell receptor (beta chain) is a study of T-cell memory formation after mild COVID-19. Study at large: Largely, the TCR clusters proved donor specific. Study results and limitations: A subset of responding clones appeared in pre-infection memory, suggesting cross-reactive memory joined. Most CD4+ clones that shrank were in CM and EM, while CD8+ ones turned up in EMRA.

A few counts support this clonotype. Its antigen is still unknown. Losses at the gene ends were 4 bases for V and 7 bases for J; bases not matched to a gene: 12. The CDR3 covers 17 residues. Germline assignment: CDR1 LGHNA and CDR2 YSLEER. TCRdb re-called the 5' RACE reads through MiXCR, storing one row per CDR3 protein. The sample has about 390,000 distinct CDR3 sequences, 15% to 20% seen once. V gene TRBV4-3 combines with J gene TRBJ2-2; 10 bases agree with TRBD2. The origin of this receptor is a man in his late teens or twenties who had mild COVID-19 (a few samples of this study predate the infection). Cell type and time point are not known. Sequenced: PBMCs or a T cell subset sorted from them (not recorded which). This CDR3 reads CASSRYGDSGGIGELFF. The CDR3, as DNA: TGCGCCAGCAGCCGTTACGGGGATAGCGGGGGGATCGGGGAGCTGTTTTTT.